The 8 T cell receptor beta chains below come from one sample, sequenced in a study of patients and donors after allogeneic stem cell transplantation. A single record per CDR3 protein comes from TCRdb applying MiXCR to the RT-PCR reads. The repertoire consists of about 410,000 distinct CDR3 sequences, with roughly 17% occurring once and the leading ten covering just over 7%. Input material: blood, either unsorted or a sorted T cell fraction (not recorded which). Source of these receptors: a human donor who was either an allogeneic HSCT recipient or a stem cell or donor lymphocyte infusion donor (not recorded which). It is not recorded whose cells these are; they may come from a transplant donor.

This clonotype appeared a few times. The chain links TRBV29-1 to TRBJ1-2; the match to TRBD1 covers 12 bases. CDR3 size: 13 residues. CDR1 and CDR2 (germline): SQVTM, ANQGSEA. V lost 7 bases to trimming and J lost 2 bases; unmatched junction nucleotides: 2. The CDR3 coding sequence is TGCAGCGGGGGGACAGGGGGCAACTATGGCTACACCTTC. The encoded protein is CSGGTGGNYGYTF.

The rearrangement joins TRBV11-1 to TRBJ2-1; 12 bases are a match to TRBD2. This CDR3 is built from 18 residues. Germline values: CDR1 SGHAT, CDR2 FQDESV (reference sequence). The ends lost 1 base at V and 6 bases at J; junction bases unmatched: 10. CDR3 region: CASSLEGLAGLTRNEQFF. The CDR3 DNA follows: TGTGCCAGCAGCTTAGAGGGACTAGCGGGCCTAACCCGCAATGAGCAGTTCTTC.

The CDR3 DNA reads TGTGCCTTGGACAGCTCTGGAAACACCATATATTTT. Its protein product is CALDSSGNTIYF. The rearrangement uses TRBV30 and TRBJ1-3, with D maybe TRBD1 (6 bases). Germline V lookup: CDR1 GTSNPN, CDR2 SVGIG (reference sequence). The CDR3 totals 12 residues. The V end was cut by 7 bases, the J end by 0 bases, with 7 bases between.

This clonotype was found a few times. V usage is TRBV7-9 and J usage is TRBJ2-3; D may be TRBD1 (5 bases). Trimming shortened V by 1 base and J by 4 bases, and 18 bases separated the two germline ends. The CDR3 runs to 17 residues. Per the germline V gene, CDR1 is SEHNR and CDR2 is FQNEAQ (reference sequence). The CDR3 loop is CASSLEGKPRVPDTQYF. CDR3 nucleotide sequence: TGTGCCAGCAGCTTAGAGGGGAAACCCCGGGTTCCAGATACGCAGTATTTT.

The chain joins TRBV5-4 to TRBJ2-3; D possibly corresponds to TRBD1 (6 bases). Germline V gives CDR1 SGHNT, CDR2 YYREEE (reference sequence). This CDR3 contains 15 residues. Trimming removed 1 base from V and 0 bases from J, with 9 bases in between. Written as DNA, the CDR3 is TGTGCCAGCAGCTTGCAGGGGTACAGCACAGATACGCAGTATTTT. It yields the protein CASSLQGYSTDTQYF.

This clonotype was seen many times. This chain joins TRBV4-3 and TRBJ2-2, with D possibly matching TRBD1 (6 bases). The germline V gene has CDR1 LGHNA and CDR2 YSLEER. CDR3 length: 18 residues. V lost 4 bases and J 2 bases, leaving 20 bases between the germline ends. Here the CDR3 reads CASSLLPGTLLNTGELFF. Written as DNA, the CDR3 is TGCGCCAGCAGCCTCCTACCCGGGACACTACTAAACACCGGGGAGCTGTTTTTT.

This clonotype has only one observation. The chain carries TRBV5-1 and TRBJ1-1, with a weak D call TRBD1 (6 bases). This CDR3 contains 13 residues. Germline V gives CDR1 SGHRS, CDR2 YFSETQ. The V end lost 6 bases, the J end lost 7 bases, and 16 bases lay between the germline ends. The CDR3 DNA sequence: TGCGCCAGCACCATGACAGGAAGGGATGAAGCTTTCTTT. Protein sequence: CASTMTGRDEAFF.

The rearrangement joins TRBV25-1 to TRBJ2-7; a weak D match, TRBD1 (6 bases). The length of the CDR3 is 13 residues. V shed 2 bases and J shed 3 bases, with 8 bases lying between them. Germline CDR1 and CDR2: MGHDK and SYGVNS. DNA for the CDR3: TGTGCCAGCAGTGAACAGGGGTTCTACGAGCAGTACTTC. Its translation: CASSEQGFYEQYF.